This T cell receptor beta chain was identified in a study of graft-versus-host responses after intestinal transplantation. Whole-study context: The recipients all started with anti-thymocyte globulin induction and then took tacrolimus and steroids for 3 to 4 years.

On this clone: The antigen remains undetermined.

The repertoire was sequenced with immunoSEQ multiplex PCR; TCRdb's copy has only in-frame clones and lacks some. The table lists about 54,000 clones, under 95% of them singletons. V lost 1 base to trimming and J lost 2 bases, with 8 bases between them. The CDR3 runs 14 residues. Germline V gene data show CDR1 as MGHDK and CDR2 as SYGVNS. Study-level results: Allografts of patients with graft-donor T cell macrochimerism showed high graft-versus-host to host-versus-graft clone ratios. HvG clone declines early post-transplant were associated with peak circulating GvH levels. The recipient marrow held GvH clones, and some of them showed up first in ileum or blood.

The rearrangement uses TRBV25-1 and TRBJ2-5; the D is unclear. The sample in question was PBMCs, obtained nearly 670 days after intestinal transplant. The source of this sequence is a human patient who received an intestinal transplant, so some T cells may come from the graft donor. CDR3 nucleotide sequence: TGTGCCAGCAGTGAATTTTGGGGACAAGAGACCCAGTACTTC. It encodes CASSEFWGQETQYF.